Shown below are 16 T cell receptor beta chains from a single sample sequenced in a study of blood T cell repertoires in COVID-19 (TCRdb year 2020). Libraries were made using the immunoSEQ multiplex PCR assay. TCRdb carries this immuneACCESS record with in-frame sequences only. Its versions omit some clonotypes, under half of them owing to an unresolved V gene in the studies checked, with the rest unexplained. Counted in this sample were 78,000 or so clones; about 83% of them appeared once. More than 5% of the sample comes from the top ten. The sequenced sample consisted of peripheral blood. The origin of the receptors is a woman aged 55-69 years with acute or convalescent COVID-19.

The chain joins TRBV7-9 to TRBJ1-2; TRBD1 is a possible D gene (6 bases). This CDR3 has 13 amino acids. V was clipped by 3 bases and J by 3 bases, with 8 bases between them. Germline V gene sequence: CDR1 SEHNR, CDR2 FQNEAQ (reference sequence). The CDR3 DNA is TGTGCCAGCAGCTTTACAGGGTACTATGGCTACACCTTC. Residues: CASSFTGYYGYTF.

In its sample, this clone was seen a few times. The chain has TRBV24-1 and TRBJ2-3; D remains ambiguous. CDR1 is KGHDR, CDR2 SFDVKD, per germline. V lost 5 bases, J lost 0 bases, and 2 bases lay in between. The CDR3 loop spans 12 amino acids. This CDR3 is CATSASTDTQYF. The CDR3 DNA follows: TGTGCCACCAGTGCTAGCACAGATACGCAGTATTTT.

This chain joins TRBV5-1 and TRBJ1-3, with 7 bases matching TRBD1. The ends lost 3 bases at V and 0 bases at J; junction bases unmatched: 6. Germline V CDR1 and CDR2: SGHRS, YFSETQ. The CDR3 has 16 residues. The CDR3 loop is CASSSLGDSSGNTIYF. For the CDR3, the DNA is TGCGCCAGCAGCTCCTTAGGGGACAGCTCTGGAAACACCATATATTTT.

The V call is TRBV6-5, the J call TRBJ1-6; D may be TRBD1 (6 bases). This CDR3 is 14 amino acids long. Germline CDR1 MNHEY, CDR2 SVGAGI. V lost 7 bases and J 7 bases, leaving 14 bases between the germline ends. The CDR3 nucleotides are TGTGCCAGCACTAGACAGGAAGAGAATTCACCCCTCCACTTT. It specifies CASTRQEENSPLHF.

The V and J genes are TRBV12-2 and TRBJ2-1; TRBD2, as called in the table, went unchecked against the DNA. TRBV12-2 is tagged as a pseudogene. CDR3 length: 14 amino acids. CDR3 sequence: CASLEAGPHYELFF. CDR3 DNA sequence: TGTGCAAGTCTCGAAGCGGGTCCTCACTACGAATTGTTCTTC.

This clone was counted a single time. The chain recombines TRBV30 with TRBJ1-1; 7 positions agree with TRBD1. Germline-derived CDR1 and CDR2 are GTSNPN and SVGIG (reference sequence). After removal of 4 bases from V and 6 bases from J, the junction contained 5 bases not matched to a gene. The CDR3 contains 12 residues. The CDR3 loop reads CAWTETGSEAFF. The CDR3, as DNA: TGTGCCTGGACCGAGACAGGGTCTGAAGCTTTCTTT.

The chain employs TRBV4-1 and TRBJ2-3; possibly TRBD2 for D (6 bases). The CDR3 loop spans 15 amino acids. V lost 2 bases and J 0 bases, leaving 9 bases between the germline ends. Per germline, CDR1 MGHRA and CDR2 YSYEKL. CDR3 protein: CASSQQDYSTDTQYF. CDR3 nucleotide sequence: TGCGCCAGCAGCCAACAGGACTACAGCACAGATACGCAGTATTTT.

The sample holds one count of this clone. The chain has TRBV2 and TRBJ2-7; D might be TRBD1 (5 bases). Germline V gene lookup returns CDR1 SNHLY and CDR2 FYNNEI. Trimming pared 11 bases from V and 0 bases from J, leaving 17 bases between. CDR3 length: 14 amino acids. The CDR3 DNA is TGTGCCGGACGACAGTTCCCGAGCTCCTACGAGCAGTACTTC. This codes for CAGRQFPSSYEQYF.

This chain connects TRBV3-1 (or the pseudogene TRBV3-2) to TRBJ2-1; 16 bases map to TRBD2. The CDR3 length is 18 residues. Trimming removed 4 bases from V and 2 bases from J; junction bases left unmatched: 5. Germline lookup yields CDR1 LGHDT and CDR2 YNNKEL (reference sequence). The DNA for the CDR3 is TGTGCCAGCAGCCCCGGGACTAGCGGGGGGGCAGCCTACAATGAGCAGTTCTTC. Translation: CASSPGTSGGAAYNEQFF.

CDR3: CASSRQERSDTQYF. The CDR3 bases are TGTGCCAGCAGCCGCCAGGAAAGGTCAGATACGCAGTATTTT. The gene calls are TRBV14 and TRBJ2-3, with D unclear. Germline CDR1 reads SGHDN; CDR2 reads FVKESK. The CDR3 loop spans 14 amino acids. The V end was cut by 4 bases, the J end by 4 bases, with 12 bases between.

This chain joins TRBV6-1 and TRBJ2-7, with TRBD2 matching 11 bases. The CDR3 has 15 residues. V gave up 2 bases and J gave up 3 bases; unmatched junction bases: 3. The V gene's germline CDR1 is MNHNS and CDR2 SASEGT. CDR3 protein: CASSEQLAGGYEQYF. In DNA, the CDR3 is TGTGCCAGCAGTGAACAGCTAGCGGGGGGCTACGAGCAGTACTTC.

The chain carries TRBV7-9 and TRBJ1-1; D gene unclear. CDR3 size: 15 residues. Deletions cut 2 bases from V and 1 base from J, with 11 bases between. CDR1 SEHNR and CDR2 FQNEAQ come from the germline V gene (reference sequence). The CDR3 bases are TGTGCCAGCAGCTTATTTGTGGGCACGAACACTGAAGCTTTCTTT. Its protein is CASSLFVGTNTEAFF.

The gene calls are TRBV3-1 (or the pseudogene TRBV3-2) and TRBJ1-1, with D tentatively TRBD1 (5 bases). The germline V and J ends were trimmed by 4 bases and 1 base, with 7 bases remaining between them. This CDR3 comprises 13 residues. CDR1 is LGHDT and CDR2 is YNNKEL in the germline V gene (reference sequence). The CDR3 DNA reads TGTGCCAGCAGCCCGCAGGGGAACACTGAAGCTTTCTTT. It translates to CASSPQGNTEAFF.

The chain employs TRBV20-1 and TRBJ1-2, with 7 bases identical to TRBD1. The ends lost 3 bases at V and 0 bases at J; junction bases unmatched: 4. The CDR3 length is 14 residues. The germline V gene encodes CDR1 DFQATT and CDR2 SNEGSKA (reference sequence). The CDR3 is CSASMDRPNYGYTF. The CDR3 nucleotides read TGCAGTGCTAGTATGGACAGGCCTAACTATGGCTACACCTTC.

The chain joins TRBV10-3 to TRBJ1-1, with TRBD1 matching over 8 bases. From germline, CDR1 is ENHRY and CDR2 SYGVKD. V shed 4 bases, J shed 1 base, and the junction held 5 bases outside the gene matches. The CDR3 has 15 amino acids. The CDR3 coding sequence is TGTGCCATCAGTGGCCCCGGGACAGGGAACACTGAAGCTTTCTTT. It encodes CAISGPGTGNTEAFF.

V usage is TRBV5-1 and J usage is TRBJ1-5, with D hard to call. Germline V lookup: CDR1 SGHRS, CDR2 YFSETQ. Deletions cut 0 bases from V and 1 base from J, with 5 bases between. The CDR3 has 14 amino acids. CDR3: CASSLDESNQPQHF. In DNA form, the CDR3 reads TGCGCCAGCAGCTTGGATGAGAGCAATCAGCCCCAGCATTTT.